The 8 T cell receptor beta chains below come from one sample, sequenced in a study of shared clonotypes between healthy human individuals. Clones were sequenced by immunoSEQ multiplex PCR, and TCRdb holds only the in-frame ones, with some missing. The table has tens of thousands of clones, 50% to 70% seen once. The specimen was memory CD8+ T cells sorted from blood. Subset denoted: CD45RO+ cells pooled with CCR7-negative TemRA cells. Source of these receptors: a man aged 25-45 years in good health.

V is TRBV16 and J is TRBJ2-3, with D unclear. CDR1 and CDR2 (germline): KGHSY, FQNENV. V was clipped by 3 bases and J by 1 base, with 11 bases between them. The length of the CDR3 is 15 residues. The CDR3 region is CASSHPNPRTDTQYF. CDR3 nucleotides: TGTGCCAGCAGCCACCCGAATCCCCGCACAGATACGCAGTATTTT.

Many counts were recorded for this clone. The CDR3 region is CASSSGTSLLEQFF. The CDR3 bases are TGTGCCAGCTCCTCTGGGACTAGTTTACTTGAGCAGTTCTTC. This chain joins TRBV7-2 and TRBJ2-1; 8 bases are a match to TRBD2. The CDR3 extends over 14 amino acids. J gave up 9 bases and V 8 bases, and 12 bases lay outside the gene matches. In germline, CDR1 is SGHTA, CDR2 FQGNSA.

The gene calls are TRBV9 and TRBJ1-2; D is ambiguous. Germline V CDR1 and CDR2: SGDLS, YYNGEE. V was cut by 5 bases and J by 4 bases, with 12 bases left in between. This CDR3 has 13 residues. CDR3 DNA sequence: TGTGCCAGCAGGAAAGGAGGGCCCTATGGCTACACCTTC. Its protein is CASRKGGPYGYTF.

Only a few counts were recorded for this clone. The chain recombines TRBV7-9 with TRBJ2-5, with unresolved D. The germline V gene has CDR1 SEHNR and CDR2 FQNEAQ (reference sequence). The V gene lost 6 bases and the J gene lost 5 bases, with 10 bases spanning the gap. This CDR3 has 12 amino acids. The CDR3 DNA reads TGTGCCAGCAGTACCGCGGCGGAGACCCAGTACTTC. As protein: CASSTAAETQYF.

The chain carries TRBV18 and TRBJ1-1; 9 positions match TRBD1. The CDR3 covers 15 residues. Germline CDR1 and CDR2: KGHSH and LQKENI. V was clipped by 2 bases and J by 6 bases; unmatched bases: 7. CDR3: CASSPGQGSNAEAFF. DNA of the CDR3: TGTGCCAGCTCACCAGGACAGGGGTCCAACGCTGAAGCTTTCTTT.

The table lists this clone with many counts. This sequence joins TRBV10-3 and TRBJ2-3; 7 bases fit TRBD2. CDR1 is ENHRY, CDR2 SYGVKD, per germline. The junction had 3 bases not matched to a gene; V was cut back by 3 bases and J by 3 bases. This CDR3 spans 14 amino acids. CDR3 residues: CAISEGRETDTQYF. The CDR3 bases are TGTGCCATCAGTGAAGGGCGGGAGACAGATACGCAGTATTTT.

This rearrangement joins TRBV2 to TRBJ2-1; 7 bases align to TRBD2. The CDR3 has 15 amino acids. CDR1 and CDR2 (germline): SNHLY, FYNNEI. V lost 6 bases, J lost 6 bases, and 11 bases stayed unmatched. CDR3: CASRFSSGGGNEQFF. The DNA for the CDR3 is TGTGCCAGCAGGTTTAGTAGTGGGGGGGGCAATGAGCAGTTCTTC. The full variable domain, with the rest looked up from reference TRBV2 and TRBJ2-1, is EPEVTQTPSHQVTQMGQEVILRCVPISNHLYFYWYRQILGQKVEFLVSFYNNEISEKSEIFDDQFSVERPDGSNFTLKIRSTKLEDSAMYFCASRFSSGGGNEQFFGPGTRLTVL.

This clone was counted many times. The chain links TRBV11-2 to TRBJ1-1; D perhaps matches TRBD1 (5 bases). Germline lookup yields CDR1 SGHAT and CDR2 FQNNGV. CDR3 length: 13 amino acids. Trimming cost V 1 base and J 4 bases, with 7 bases left between them. For the CDR3, the DNA is TGTGCCAGCAGCTTAGTGGGGCCCACTGAAGCTTTCTTT. Translated, it gives CASSLVGPTEAFF. The whole variable domain, remainder taken from reference TRBV11-2 and TRBJ1-1, is EAGVAQSPRYKIIEKRQSVAFWCNPISGHATLYWYQQILGQGPKLLIQFQNNGVVDDSQLPKDRFSAERLKGVDSTLKIQPAKLEDSAVYLCASSLVGPTEAFFGQGTRLTVV.